The T cell receptor (beta chain) described here comes from a study of post-analysis software for immune sequencing data. The study's findings and limits: Five TRBV segments, TRBV5-6, TRBV5-1 and TRBV20-1 among them, were found more frequent in patients than controls.

Unique molecular identifiers were carried by the TCR beta cDNA libraries. One entry per CDR3 protein, called by TCRdb with MiXCR from the PCR reads. The table includes around 710,000 distinct CDR3 sequences, around 42% detected once. Worth noting for this clonotype: Its specificity is not known.

Germline assignment: CDR1 SGDLS and CDR2 YYNGEE. Trimming removed 0 bases from V and 4 bases from J, with 15 bases in between. CDR3 length: 16 amino acids. This TCR was sampled from a girl under 18 with multiple sclerosis. The sequenced material came from blood. The chain combines TRBV9 with TRBJ2-3, with D perhaps matching TRBD2 (6 bases). CDR3 nucleotide sequence: TGTGCCAGCAGCGTAGGGGCCGGCGGGACGCCAGATACGCAGTATTTT. Amino acid sequence: CASSVGAGGTPDTQYF.